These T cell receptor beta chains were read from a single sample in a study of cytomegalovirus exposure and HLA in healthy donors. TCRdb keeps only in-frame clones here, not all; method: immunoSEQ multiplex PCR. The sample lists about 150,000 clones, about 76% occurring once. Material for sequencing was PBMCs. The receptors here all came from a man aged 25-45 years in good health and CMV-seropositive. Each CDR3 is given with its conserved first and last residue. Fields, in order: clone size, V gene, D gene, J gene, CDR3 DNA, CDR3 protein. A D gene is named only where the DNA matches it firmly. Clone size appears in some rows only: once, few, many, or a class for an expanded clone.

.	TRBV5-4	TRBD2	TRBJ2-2	TGTGCCAGCAGCTTGGGACTAGCGGGAGGCGGGGCCGGGGAGCTGTTTTTT	CASSLGLAGGGAGELFF
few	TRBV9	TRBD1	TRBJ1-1	TGTGCCAGCAGCGTAGGGGACAGGGGAACTGAAGCTTTCTTT	CASSVGDRGTEAFF
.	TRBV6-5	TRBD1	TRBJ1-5	TGTGCCAGCAGAACCGGGACAGGGAGTGGGCAGCCCCAGCATTTT	CASRTGTGSGQPQHF
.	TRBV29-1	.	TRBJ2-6	TGCAGCGTGTTCCAATCCGGGGCCAACGTCCTGACTTTC	CSVFQSGANVLTF
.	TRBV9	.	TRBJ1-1	TGTGCCAGCAGCGCCCCCCCGGAGGCTGAAGCTTTCTTT	CASSAPPEAEAFF
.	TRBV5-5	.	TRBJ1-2	TGTGCCAGCAGCTTGGACGGCCGCGGAGGCTACACCTTC	CASSLDGRGGYTF
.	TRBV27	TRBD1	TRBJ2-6	TGTGCCAGCAGACCGGGACAGGGGGAACCTGGGGCCAACGTCCTGACTTTC	CASRPGQGEPGANVLTF
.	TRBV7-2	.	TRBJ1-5	TGTGCCAGCAGCTTAAGGTCGGTCGGGTATCAGCCCCAGCATTTT	CASSLRSVGYQPQHF
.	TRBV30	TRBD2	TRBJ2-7	TGTGCCTGGAGCCGAGAGCGGGGTCCCTCCTACGAGCAGTACTTC	CAWSRERGPSYEQYF
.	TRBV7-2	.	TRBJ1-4	TGTGCCAGCAGCTTAGCGACAGCACCTAATGAAAAACTGTTTTTT	CASSLATAPNEKLFF
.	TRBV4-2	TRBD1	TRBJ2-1	TGTGCCAGCAGCCAAGACCCCACAGGGGCTTACCTTACAAGCTCCTACAATGAGCAGTTCTTC	CASSQDPTGAYLTSSYNEQFF
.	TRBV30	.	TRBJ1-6	TGTGCCTGGAGCGGGGTCTTCGGGAATTCACCCCTCCACTTT	CAWSGVFGNSPLHF
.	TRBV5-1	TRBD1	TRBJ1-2	TGCGCCAGCAGCTCAGGGACAGGGTACGACTATGGCTACACCTTC	CASSSGTGYDYGYTF
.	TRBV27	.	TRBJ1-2	TGTGCCAGCAGTTTGTCACTCAACTATGGCTACACCTTC	CASSLSLNYGYTF
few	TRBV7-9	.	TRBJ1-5	TGTGCCAGCAGCTTAGACGGGAGTGGCAATCAGCCCCAGCATTTT	CASSLDGSGNQPQHF
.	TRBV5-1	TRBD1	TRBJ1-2	TGCGCCAGCAGATCGAGGACAGGGGGGGAAGCGTATGGCTACACCTTC	CASRSRTGGEAYGYTF
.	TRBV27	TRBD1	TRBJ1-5	TGTGCCAGCAGCGGCGAGGGGGCGGACAATCAGCCCCAGCATTTT	CASSGEGADNQPQHF
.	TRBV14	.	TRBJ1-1	TGTGCCAGCAGCCCTAACCCACAGGAAGCTTTCTTT	CASSPNPQEAFF
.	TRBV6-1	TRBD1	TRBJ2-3	TGTGCCAGCATGGAGCAAAGGGGAACAGGGGTTACGCAGTATTTT	CASMEQRGTGVTQYF
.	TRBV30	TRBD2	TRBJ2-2	TGTGCCTGGAGTGCAGTAGCGGGCCCCACCGGGGAGCTGTTTTTT	CAWSAVAGPTGELFF
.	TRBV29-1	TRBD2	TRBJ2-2	TGCAGCGTTGAACCGCCTAGCGGGAGTGGGGAGCTGTTTTTT	CSVEPPSGSGELFF
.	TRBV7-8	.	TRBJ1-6	TGTGCCAGCAGCTTTCAAGACGGCGGGACGAATTCACCCCTCCACTTT	CASSFQDGGTNSPLHF
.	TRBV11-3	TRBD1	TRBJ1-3	TGTGCCAGCAGAGGGGGGACAGGGTACGGAAACACCATATATTTT	CASRGGTGYGNTIYF
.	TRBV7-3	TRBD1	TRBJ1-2	TGTGCCAGCAGCCCGGACAGGAACTATGGCTACACCTTC	CASSPDRNYGYTF
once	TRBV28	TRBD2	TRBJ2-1	TGTGCCAGTCGACTAGCGGGAGCCTACAATGAGCAGTTCTTC	CASRLAGAYNEQFF
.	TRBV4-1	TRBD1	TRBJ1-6	TGCGCCAGCAGCCGCCGGGACAGCGTTCAGTCACCCCTCCACTTT	CASSRRDSVQSPLHF
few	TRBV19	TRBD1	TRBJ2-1	TGTGCCAGTAGTTTATCAACGAGGGGTGGACAGGGGAATGAGCAGTTCTTC	CASSLSTRGGQGNEQFF
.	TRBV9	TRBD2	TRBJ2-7	TGTGCCAGCAGCGTAGGAGCCAGCGGGAGTTACGAGCAGTACTTC	CASSVGASGSYEQYF
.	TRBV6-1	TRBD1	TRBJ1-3	TGTGCCAGCAGTTGGGACAGGGGAATTGAAAACACCATATATTTT	CASSWDRGIENTIYF
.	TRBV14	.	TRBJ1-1	TGTGCCAGCAGCCTAGCCACACAGGGAAGACCTGAAGCTTTCTTT	CASSLATQGRPEAFF
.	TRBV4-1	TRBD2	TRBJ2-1	TGCGCCAGCAGTCCTTCTTCTACTAGCGGGAGGAACAATGAGCAGTTCTTC	CASSPSSTSGRNNEQFF
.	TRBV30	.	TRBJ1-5	TGTGCCTGGAGTGAAACGGGGAATCAGCCCCAGCATTTT	CAWSETGNQPQHF
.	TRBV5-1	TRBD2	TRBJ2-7	TGCGCCAGCAGCTTGGAACCAGGGAGGGTTACCGACGAGCAGTACTTC	CASSLEPGRVTDEQYF
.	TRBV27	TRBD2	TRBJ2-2	TGTGCCAGCAGTTTAGAGCCTAGCGGGGGTGGCGGGGAGCTGTTTTTT	CASSLEPSGGGGELFF
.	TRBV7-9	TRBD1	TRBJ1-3	TGTGCCAGCAGCTTACACTTGGACAGGGCTGGAAACACCATATATTTT	CASSLHLDRAGNTIYF
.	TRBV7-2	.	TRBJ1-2	TGTGCCAGCAGCCGCCCGGGACAAGTAATCTTC	CASSRPGQVIF
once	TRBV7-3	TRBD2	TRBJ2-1	TGTGCCAGCAGCAATAGCGGGAGGCCTATTTACGAGCAGTTCTTC	CASSNSGRPIYEQFF
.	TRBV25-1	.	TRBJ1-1	TGTGCCAGCAGTGATGGGGGAGGGGCTTTCTTT	CASSDGGGAFF
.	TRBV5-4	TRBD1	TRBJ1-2	TGTGCCAGCAGCTTGGCCCTGGACAGGGCTTATGGCTACACCTTC	CASSLALDRAYGYTF
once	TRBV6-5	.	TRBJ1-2	TGTGCCAGCAGTTACGAAGGGGTTAGTGGCTACACCTTC	CASSYEGVSGYTF
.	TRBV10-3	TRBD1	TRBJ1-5	TGTGCCATCGGGGACAGGGGTGGGAGCAATCAGCCCCAGCATTTT	CAIGDRGGSNQPQHF
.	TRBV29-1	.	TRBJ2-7	TGCAGCGTTGCGGAGACTAGTAACGAGCAGTACTTC	CSVAETSNEQYF
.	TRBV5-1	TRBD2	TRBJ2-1	TGCGCCAGCAGCTTGGCCACCGCTAGCGGGGGGTACAATGAGCAGTTCTTC	CASSLATASGGYNEQFF
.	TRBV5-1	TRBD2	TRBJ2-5	TGCGCCAGCAGCCACGGGACTAGCGGGAGAGGGTGGAGAGAGACCCAGTACTTC	CASSHGTSGRGWRETQYF
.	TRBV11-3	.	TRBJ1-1	TGTGCCAGCAGCTTTGAGGAAAACACTGAAGCTTTCTTT	CASSFEENTEAFF